The 9 T cell receptor beta chains below all came from one sample that was sequenced in a study of blood T cells in healthy people across ages. A second PCR, run for about 6 to 11 cycles, used a sample-barcoded 5' primer plus a J-beta primer mix. TCRdb used MiXCR to reprocess the 5' RACE reads, holding one entry per CDR3 protein. The table has roughly 730,000 distinct CDR3 sequences, 56% seen once. The sample taken for sequencing was blood. Source of these receptors: a middle-aged man in good health.

This clonotype has more than one count but fewer than ten. This rearrangement joins TRBV9 to TRBJ2-4; 7 bases align to TRBD1. The J call may be wrong; the DNA end is better matched by TRBJ2-5. The CDR3 extends over 17 amino acids. Germline CDR1 and CDR2: SGDLS and YYNGEE. The CDR3 coding sequence is TGTGCCAGCAGCGTTACCGACAGGGTGACCACGGTTGAGACCCAGTACTTC. Translation gives CASSVTDRVTTVETQYF.

The rearrangement joins TRBV28 to TRBJ2-7; 10 nucleotides align to TRBD2. The CDR3 runs to 15 residues. CDR1 MDHEN and CDR2 SYDVKM come from the germline V gene. Trimming cost V 7 bases and J 7 bases; bases outside gene matches: 13. The CDR3 sequence is CASIPSSGSTLEQYF. CDR3 coding DNA: TGTGCCAGCATTCCCTCTAGCGGGAGTACCTTAGAGCAGTACTTC.

The CDR3 region is CASSSMTARYGYTF. CDR3 DNA: TGTGCCAGCAGCTCAATGACAGCCCGCTATGGCTACACCTTC. The chain joins TRBV11-2 to TRBJ1-2; a weak D match, TRBD1 (5 bases). V lost 4 bases and J lost 4, with 13 bases in between. The CDR3 length is 14 residues. Germline CDR1 SGHAT, CDR2 FQNNGV.

This clonotype was recorded a few times. CDR3 in amino acids: CASSQVTSGSITEQYF. The CDR3 nucleotides are TGTGCCAGCAGCCAAGTTACTAGCGGGAGTATTACCGAGCAGTACTTC. The V and J genes are TRBV4-2 and TRBJ2-7; 11 bases line up with TRBD2. The CDR3 has 16 residues. The V gene end was trimmed by 1 base and the J gene end by 6 bases; junction bases not matched to a gene: 8. The germline V gene encodes CDR1 LGHNA and CDR2 YNFKEQ.

This chain uses TRBV9 with TRBJ2-1; TRBD2 aligns across 9 bases. The CDR3 runs 16 residues. Germline-derived CDR1 and CDR2 are SGDLS and YYNGEE. The V gene end was trimmed by 4 bases and the J gene end by 6 bases; junction bases not matched to a gene: 11. This CDR3 is CASSPTIAGAGNEQFF. The CDR3, as DNA: TGTGCCAGCAGCCCAACCATAGCGGGAGCAGGCAATGAGCAGTTCTTC.

The V call is TRBV7-2, the J call TRBJ2-1, with 10 nucleotides matching TRBD1. The CDR3 consists of 14 residues. J gave up 8 bases and V 3 bases, and 4 bases lay outside the gene matches. In germline, CDR1 is SGHTA, CDR2 FQGNSA. The CDR3 loop is CASSFRQGADEQFF. In DNA form, the CDR3 reads TGTGCCAGCAGCTTCCGACAGGGGGCCGATGAGCAGTTCTTC.

V usage is TRBV20-1 and J usage is TRBJ2-7, with D maybe TRBD2 (5 bases). V lost 2 bases, J lost 5 bases, and 10 bases lay in between. Germline V gives CDR1 DFQATT, CDR2 SNEGSKA (reference sequence). CDR3 size: 12 residues. CDR3 sequence: CSARTRADEQYF. CDR3 in DNA: TGCAGTGCTAGAACTAGGGCGGACGAGCAGTACTTC.

This chain joins TRBV27 and TRBJ1-2; D not resolved. V lost 7 bases and J 7 bases, leaving 16 bases between the germline ends. CDR3 length: 13 amino acids. Germline CDR1 is MNHEY and CDR2 is SMNVEV (reference sequence). The chain's CDR3 is CASKGGQFAGYTF. CDR3 nucleotide sequence: TGTGCCAGCAAAGGTGGGCAGTTTGCTGGCTACACCTTC.

The J gene is TRBJ2-5, the V gene TRBV2, with a tentative D call TRBD2 (6 bases). V was trimmed by 6 bases and J by 5 bases, leaving 13 bases between them. This CDR3 region has 13 residues. CDR1 and CDR2 from the germline V gene are SNHLY and FYNNEI. In nucleotides, the CDR3 is TGTGCCAGCAGAGGAGGGCTGAGCGAGACCCAGTACTTC. Translation gives CASRGGLSETQYF.